The 7 T cell receptor beta chains given below trace back to one sample, sequenced in a study of cytomegalovirus exposure and HLA in healthy donors. The PCR used 60 Vbeta and 13 Jbeta primers. Clones were sequenced by immunoSEQ multiplex PCR, and TCRdb holds only the in-frame ones, with some missing. The data contain more than 95,000 clones, more than 75% of them seen just once; the ten biggest clones take up roughly a tenth. Sequences were obtained from PBMCs. These receptors all come from a man aged 25 to 40 in good health and CMV-seropositive.

The genes are TRBV5-5 and TRBJ2-1; 7 bases fit TRBD2. The CDR3 length is 15 residues. V gave up 0 bases and J gave up 4 bases; unmatched junction bases: 4. The germline CDR1 and CDR2 sequences are SGHKS and YYEKEE (reference sequence). Here the CDR3 DNA reads TGTGCCAGCAGCTTGGGGCTAGCGGATTACAATGAGCAGTTCTTC. Its translation: CASSLGLADYNEQFF.

The rearrangement joins TRBV9 to TRBJ2-5, with 8 nucleotides matching TRBD2. There are 21 residues in the CDR3. V gave up 0 bases and J gave up 0 bases; unmatched junction bases: 19. Germline V gene data show CDR1 as SGDLS and CDR2 as YYNGEE. The CDR3 protein is CASSVVYVVSGIYEYQETQYF. CDR3 DNA sequence: TGTGCCAGCAGCGTAGTATATGTGGTTAGCGGGATCTATGAGTACCAAGAGACCCAGTACTTC.

The gene calls are TRBV7-6 and TRBJ2-7, with TRBD2 matching over 8 bases. Trimming took 1 base from V and 6 from J; bases not matched to a gene: 8. The V gene's germline CDR1 is SGHVS and CDR2 FNYEAQ. The CDR3 consists of 15 residues. CDR3 in amino acids: CASSLEAGGPSEQYF. The CDR3, as DNA: TGTGCCAGCAGCTTAGAGGCGGGAGGACCGTCCGAGCAGTACTTC.

This chain's CDR3 is CASSPGPGLSYEQYF. The CDR3, as DNA: TGTGCCAGCAGCCCAGGGCCAGGGTTAAGCTACGAGCAGTACTTC. This rearrangement joins TRBV7-8 to TRBJ2-7; possible D gene TRBD1, 5 bases. The ends were cut back, 5 bases at V and 3 bases at J, with 17 bases in the middle. CDR3 length: 15 residues. Germline V gene lookup returns CDR1 SGHVS and CDR2 FQNEAQ.

This clone was detected once. V gene TRBV5-1 combines with J gene TRBJ1-5; tentative D call: TRBD1 (6 bases). The V end lost 4 bases, the J end lost 1 base, and 12 bases lay between the germline ends. CDR1 and CDR2 (germline): SGHRS, YFSETQ. CDR3 length: 15 amino acids. The CDR3 loop is CASSPQGPSNQPQHF. CDR3 DNA sequence: TGCGCCAGCAGCCCACAGGGTCCAAGCAATCAGCCCCAGCATTTT.

The chain employs TRBV18 and TRBJ1-3; D gene unclear. Germline values: CDR1 KGHSH, CDR2 LQKENI. Trimming pared 5 bases from V and 0 bases from J, leaving 11 bases between. The CDR3 contains 15 residues. CDR3 region: CASSDPGGSGNTIYF. DNA of the CDR3: TGTGCCAGCTCAGATCCGGGAGGCTCTGGAAACACCATATATTTT.

This chain connects TRBV6-6 to TRBJ2-7; D is perhaps TRBD1 (5 bases). The germline CDR1 and CDR2 sequences are MNHNY and SVGAGI (reference sequence). Trimming pared 0 bases from V and 7 bases from J, leaving 13 bases between. This CDR3 is 14 amino acids long. CDR3 DNA sequence: TGTGCCAGCAGTTACTCGGACACCCTTTGGGAGCAGTACTTC. It specifies CASSYSDTLWEQYF.